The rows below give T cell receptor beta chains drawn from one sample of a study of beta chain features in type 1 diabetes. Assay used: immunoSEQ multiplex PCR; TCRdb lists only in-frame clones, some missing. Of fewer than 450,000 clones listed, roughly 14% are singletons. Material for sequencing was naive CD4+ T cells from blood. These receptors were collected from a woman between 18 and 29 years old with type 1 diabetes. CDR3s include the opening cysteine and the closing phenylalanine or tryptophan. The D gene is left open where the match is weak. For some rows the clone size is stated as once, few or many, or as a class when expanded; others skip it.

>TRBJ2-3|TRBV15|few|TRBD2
TGTGCCACCAGCAGAGAACTAGCGGGAGGGACAGATACGCAGTATTTT
CATSRELAGGTDTQYF
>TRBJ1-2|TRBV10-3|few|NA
TGTGCCATCAGTGATTGGGGGAGGTATGGCTACACCTTC
CAISDWGRYGYTF
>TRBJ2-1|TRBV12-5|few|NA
TGTGCTAGTGGTTTGGTACGGACGGGTAGCGGACTTTACAATGAGCAGTTCTTC
CASGLVRTGSGLYNEQFF
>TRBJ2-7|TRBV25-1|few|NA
TGTGCCAGCAGACCGGACACCTACGAGCAGTACTTC
CASRPDTYEQYF
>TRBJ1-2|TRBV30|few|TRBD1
TGTGCCTGCGGGGACAGGTCCTACTATGGCTACACCTTC
CACGDRSYYGYTF
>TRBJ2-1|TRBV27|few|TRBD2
TGTGCCAGCAGCCCAACTAAGACGACCAGCGGGGGGGCTGGGAATGAGCAGTTCTTC
CASSPTKTTSGGAGNEQFF
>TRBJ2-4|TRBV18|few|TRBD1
TGTGCCAGCTCATACGTAAGATTTACAGGGGGCGAGGATAACATTCAGTACTTC
CASSYVRFTGGEDNIQYF
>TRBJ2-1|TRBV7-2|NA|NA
TGTGCCAGCAGCCGGGGATTTACGGGGAATGAGCAGTTCTTC
CASSRGFTGNEQFF
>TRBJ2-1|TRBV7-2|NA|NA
TGTGCCAGCAGCTTACCGGGAGCGGCAGGCAATGAGCAGTTCTTC
CASSLPGAAGNEQFF
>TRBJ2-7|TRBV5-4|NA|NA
TGTGCCAGCAGCTCCCGAGGAGGGCTAGTGGGGTCTTACGAGCAGTACTTC
CASSSRGGLVGSYEQYF
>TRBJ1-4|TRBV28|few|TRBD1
TGTGCCAGCAGCGGACAGGGTCGAGATGAAAAACTGTTTTTT
CASSGQGRDEKLFF
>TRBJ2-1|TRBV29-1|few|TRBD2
TGCAGCGTTGAGGCTAGCGGGAAGTACAATGAGCAGTTCTTC
CSVEASGKYNEQFF
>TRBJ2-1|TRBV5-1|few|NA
TGCGCCAGCAGCTTCCTGACTAGTGACAATGAGCAGTTCTTC
CASSFLTSDNEQFF
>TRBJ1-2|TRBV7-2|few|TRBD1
TGTGCCAGCAGCCATAGACAGGGGAACGATGGCTACACCTTC
CASSHRQGNDGYTF
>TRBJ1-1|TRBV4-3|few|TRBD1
TGCGCCAGCAGCCTGAGGGGACAGGGAATCCTCTTT
CASSLRGQGILF
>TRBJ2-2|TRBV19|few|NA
TGTGCCAGTAGGGTCACACGAAGCACCGGGGAGCTGTTTTTT
CASRVTRSTGELFF
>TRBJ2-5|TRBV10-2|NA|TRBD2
TGCGCCAGCAGTCCGGGACTAGCGGGAGGCCAAGAGACCCAGTACTTC
CASSPGLAGGQETQYF
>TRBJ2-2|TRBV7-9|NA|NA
TGTGCCAGCAGCCCCGGACAGTTCACCGGGGAGCTGTTTTTT
CASSPGQFTGELFF
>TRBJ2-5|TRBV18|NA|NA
TGTGCCAGCTCTGCCATAAATCAGGGATACCAAGAGACCCAGTACTTC
CASSAINQGYQETQYF
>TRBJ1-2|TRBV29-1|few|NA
TGCAGCGTGGCGAAAGGGGGAGGCTACACCTTC
CSVAKGGGYTF
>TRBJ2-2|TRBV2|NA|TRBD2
TGTGCCAGCAGTCGGACTAGCTGGCCCACCGGGGAGCTGTTTTTT
CASSRTSWPTGELFF
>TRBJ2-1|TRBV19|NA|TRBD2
TGTGCCAGTAGGGCTGCGGGAGTGTGGGAGCAGTTCTTC
CASRAAGVWEQFF
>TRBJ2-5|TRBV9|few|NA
TGTGCCAGCAGCGTCTCTCCAACGGTGCAAGAGACCCAGTACTTC
CASSVSPTVQETQYF
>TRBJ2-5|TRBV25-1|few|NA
TGTGCCAGCAGTGGATTAGGACAGGGAGGGGAGACCCAGTACTTC
CASSGLGQGGETQYF
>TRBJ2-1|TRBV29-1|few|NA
TGCAGCGTTGACCGCCGACTCGGGGACAATGAGCAGTTCTTC
CSVDRRLGDNEQFF
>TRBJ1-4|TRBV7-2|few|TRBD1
TGTGCCAGCAGCTTAACAGGGGCGACTAATGAAAAACTGTTTTTT
CASSLTGATNEKLFF
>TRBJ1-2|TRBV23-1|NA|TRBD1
TGCGCCAGCAGTCATAAGAACAGGGGGCGGTCGGGTAAGGCTAACTATGGCTACACCTTC
CASSHKNRGRSGKANYGYTF
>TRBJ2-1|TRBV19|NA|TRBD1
TGTGCCAGTTCCACGCCGGGGACAGCCTACAATGAGCAGTTCTTC
CASSTPGTAYNEQFF